This T cell receptor (beta chain) was recovered during a study of blood T cell repertoires in COVID-19. At the level of the study: Donors in the United States, Italy and Spain gave samples during acute or convalescent COVID-19. The cDNA or gDNA used as material had been derived from T cells, B-cell-depleted T cells, or PBMCs.

Original analysis: Quantification of nucleated cells was approximated via reference gene primer amplification. Here immunoSEQ multiplex PCR was the method, and the copy in TCRdb shows in-frame clones only, minus some. D and trimming come from the DNA, and the V and J calls and clone size come from that table. Here the sample spans more than 200,000 clones, roughly 84% being singletons. The germline V gene has CDR1 SGHRS and CDR2 YFSETQ. V was pared by 4 bases and J by 4 bases, with 13 bases between. CDR3 length: 14 residues. The rearrangement uses TRBV5-1 and TRBJ2-3; TRBD2 is a possible D gene (6 bases). The sequencing input was peripheral blood. This sequence was found in a man aged 60-69 years with acute or convalescent COVID-19. The CDR3 region is CASSPGTPSDTQYF. Written as DNA, the CDR3 is TGCGCCAGCAGCCCGGGGACTCCTTCAGATACGCAGTATTTT.